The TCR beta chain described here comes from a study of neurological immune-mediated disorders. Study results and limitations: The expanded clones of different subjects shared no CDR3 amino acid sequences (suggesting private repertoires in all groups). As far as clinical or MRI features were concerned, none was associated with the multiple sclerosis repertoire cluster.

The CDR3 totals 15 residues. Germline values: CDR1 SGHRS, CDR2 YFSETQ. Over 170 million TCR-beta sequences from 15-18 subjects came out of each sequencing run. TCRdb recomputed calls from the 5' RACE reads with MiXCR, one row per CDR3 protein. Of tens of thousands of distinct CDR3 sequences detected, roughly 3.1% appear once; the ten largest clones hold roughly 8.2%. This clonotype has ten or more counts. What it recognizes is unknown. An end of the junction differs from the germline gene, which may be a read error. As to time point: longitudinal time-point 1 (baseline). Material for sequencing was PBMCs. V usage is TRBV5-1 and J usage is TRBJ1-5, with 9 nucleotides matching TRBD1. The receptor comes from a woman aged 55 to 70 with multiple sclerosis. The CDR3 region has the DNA TGCGCCAGCAGGTTGGGGACAGGGTCCACTCAGCCCCAGCATTTT. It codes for CASRLGTGSTQPQHF.